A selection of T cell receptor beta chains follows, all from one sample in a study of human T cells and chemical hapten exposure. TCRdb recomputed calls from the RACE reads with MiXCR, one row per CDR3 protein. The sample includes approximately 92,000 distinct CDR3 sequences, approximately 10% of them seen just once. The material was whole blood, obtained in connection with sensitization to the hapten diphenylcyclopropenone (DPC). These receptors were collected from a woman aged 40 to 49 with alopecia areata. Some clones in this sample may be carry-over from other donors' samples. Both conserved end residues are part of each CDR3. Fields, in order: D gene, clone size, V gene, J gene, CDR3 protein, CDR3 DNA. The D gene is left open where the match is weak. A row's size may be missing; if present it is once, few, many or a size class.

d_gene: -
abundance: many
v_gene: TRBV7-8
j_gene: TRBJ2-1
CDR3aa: CASSLKISNEQFF
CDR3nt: TGTGCCAGCAGCTTAAAGATTAGCAATGAGCAGTTCTTC

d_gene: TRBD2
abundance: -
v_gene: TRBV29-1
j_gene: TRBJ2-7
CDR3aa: CSASHGTRSSYEQYF
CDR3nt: TGCAGCGCCTCCCACGGGACTAGGAGCTCCTACGAGCAGTACTTC

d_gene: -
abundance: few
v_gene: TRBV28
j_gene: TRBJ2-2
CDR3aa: CASRPDRTAPGELFF
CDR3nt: TGTGCCAGCAGACCTGACAGGACCGCACCCGGGGAGCTGTTTTTT

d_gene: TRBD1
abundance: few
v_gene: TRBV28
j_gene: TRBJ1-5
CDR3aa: CASSSDRIQHF
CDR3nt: TGTGCCAGCAGTTCGGACAGGATCCAGCATTTT

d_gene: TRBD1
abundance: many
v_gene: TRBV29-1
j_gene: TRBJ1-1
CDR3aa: CSGGTGATEAFF
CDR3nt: TGCAGCGGGGGGACAGGGGCCACTGAAGCTTTCTTT

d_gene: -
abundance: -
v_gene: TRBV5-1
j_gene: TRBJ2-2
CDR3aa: CASSPGTETGELFF
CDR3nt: TGCGCCAGCAGCCCCGGGACTGAAACCGGGGAGCTGTTTTTT

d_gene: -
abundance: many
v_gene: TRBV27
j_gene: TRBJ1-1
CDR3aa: CASRSNTEAFF
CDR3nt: TGTGCCAGCAGGAGTAACACTGAAGCTTTCTTT

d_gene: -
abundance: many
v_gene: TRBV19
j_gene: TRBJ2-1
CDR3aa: CASSNIMGRRESSYNEQFF
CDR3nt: TGTGCCAGTAGTAATATAATGGGGAGACGAGAGAGCTCCTACAATGAGCAGTTCTTC

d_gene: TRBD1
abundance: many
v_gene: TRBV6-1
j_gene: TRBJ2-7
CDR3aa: CASSESATGASYEQYF
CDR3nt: TGTGCCAGCAGTGAATCTGCGACAGGGGCCTCCTACGAGCAGTACTTC

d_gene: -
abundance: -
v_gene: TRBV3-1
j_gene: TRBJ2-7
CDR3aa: CASSQLGAAYEQYF
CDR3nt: TGTGCCAGCAGCCAACTGGGGGCAGCCTACGAGCAGTACTTC

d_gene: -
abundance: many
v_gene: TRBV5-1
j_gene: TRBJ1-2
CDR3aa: CASSLAQGLGRYTF
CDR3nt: TGCGCCAGCAGCTTGGCCCAGGGATTAGGTCGCTACACCTTC

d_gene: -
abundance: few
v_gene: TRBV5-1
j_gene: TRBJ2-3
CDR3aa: CASSLSRGPTDTQYF
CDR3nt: TGCGCCAGCAGCTTGAGCAGGGGTCCCACAGATACGCAGTATTTT

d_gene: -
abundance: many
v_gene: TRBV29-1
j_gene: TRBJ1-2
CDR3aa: CSGGGDGYTF
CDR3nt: TGCAGCGGTGGGGGCGATGGCTACACCTTC

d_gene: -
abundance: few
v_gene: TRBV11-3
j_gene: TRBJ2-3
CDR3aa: CASSLGPGRDTQYF
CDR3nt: TGTGCCAGCAGCTTAGGGCCGGGGAGGGATACGCAGTATTTT

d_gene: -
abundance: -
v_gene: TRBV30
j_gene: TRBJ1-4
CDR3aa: CAWSVPETNEKLFF
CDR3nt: TGTGCCTGGAGTGTACCGGAGACTAATGAAAAACTGTTTTTT

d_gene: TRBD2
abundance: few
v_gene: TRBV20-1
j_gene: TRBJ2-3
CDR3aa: CSASTLAGGSDTQYF
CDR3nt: TGCAGTGCTAGTACACTAGCGGGAGGCTCCGATACGCAGTATTTT

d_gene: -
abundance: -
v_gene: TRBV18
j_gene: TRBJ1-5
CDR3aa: CASSPQTAIRGNQPQHF
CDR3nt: TGTGCCAGCTCACCACAGACGGCCATCCGGGGCAATCAGCCCCAGCATTTT

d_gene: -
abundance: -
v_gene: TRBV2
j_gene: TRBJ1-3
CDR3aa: CASSPQRTGNTIYF
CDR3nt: TGTGCCAGCAGCCCCCAAAGGACAGGAAACACCATATATTTT

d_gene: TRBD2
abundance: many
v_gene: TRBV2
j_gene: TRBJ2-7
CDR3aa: CASRANRGLAGDEQYF
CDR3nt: TGTGCCAGCAGAGCAAACCGGGGACTAGCGGGAGACGAGCAGTACTTC

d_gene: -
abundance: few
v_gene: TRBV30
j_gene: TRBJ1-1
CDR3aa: CAWSLPAGLETEAFF
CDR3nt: TGTGCCTGGAGTCTCCCCGCGGGATTGGAGACTGAAGCTTTCTTT

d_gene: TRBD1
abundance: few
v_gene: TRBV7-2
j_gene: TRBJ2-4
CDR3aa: CASSDRGWGQVIQYF
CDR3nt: TGTGCCAGCAGCGACAGGGGCTGGGGTCAGGTCATTCAGTACTTC

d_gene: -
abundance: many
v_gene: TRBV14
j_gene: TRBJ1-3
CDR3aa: CASSQEQGRNTIYF
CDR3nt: TGTGCCAGCAGCCAAGAACAGGGAAGGAACACCATATATTTT

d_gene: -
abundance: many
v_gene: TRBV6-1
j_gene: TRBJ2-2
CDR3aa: CASRAGTSNTGELFF
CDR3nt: TGTGCCAGCAGGGCCGGGACATCCAACACCGGGGAGCTGTTTTTT

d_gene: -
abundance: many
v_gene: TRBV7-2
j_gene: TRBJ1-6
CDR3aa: CASSFTGNSPLHF
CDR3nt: TGTGCCAGCAGTTTTACGGGTAATTCACCCCTCCACTTT

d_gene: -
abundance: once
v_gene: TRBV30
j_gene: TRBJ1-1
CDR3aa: CAWRPNQKTEAFF
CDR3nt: TGTGCCTGGAGGCCAAACCAGAAGACTGAAGCTTTCTTT

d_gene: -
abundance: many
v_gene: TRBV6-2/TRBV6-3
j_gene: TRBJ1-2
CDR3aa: CASSLRRYGYTF
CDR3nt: TGTGCCAGCAGCCTCCGACGGTATGGCTACACCTTC

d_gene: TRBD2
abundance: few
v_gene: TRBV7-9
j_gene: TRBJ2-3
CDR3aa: CASSPGLAGLADTQYF
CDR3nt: TGTGCCAGCAGCCCCGGACTAGCGGGATTGGCAGATACGCAGTATTTT

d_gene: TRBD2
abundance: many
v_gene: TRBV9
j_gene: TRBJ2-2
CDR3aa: CASSPTGGLPIGELFF
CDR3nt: TGTGCCAGCAGCCCCACGGGAGGCCTCCCAATCGGGGAGCTGTTTTTT

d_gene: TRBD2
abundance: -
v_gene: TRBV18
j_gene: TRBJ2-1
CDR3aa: CASSGLASYNEQFF
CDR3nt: TGTGCCAGCTCGGGACTAGCCTCCTACAATGAGCAGTTCTTC

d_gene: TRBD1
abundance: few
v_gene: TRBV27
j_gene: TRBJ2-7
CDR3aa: CASSSRDRGLPEQYF
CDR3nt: TGTGCCAGCAGTTCCCGGGACAGGGGGCTTCCCGAGCAGTACTTC

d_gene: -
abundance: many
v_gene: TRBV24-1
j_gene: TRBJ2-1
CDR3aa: CATSSPTQGPYNEQFF
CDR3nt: TGTGCCACCAGTTCCCCAACTCAGGGCCCCTACAATGAGCAGTTCTTC

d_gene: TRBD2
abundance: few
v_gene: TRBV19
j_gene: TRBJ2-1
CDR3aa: CASSFGTSGLYEQFF
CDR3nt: TGTGCCAGTAGTTTCGGGACTAGCGGGCTATATGAGCAGTTCTTC

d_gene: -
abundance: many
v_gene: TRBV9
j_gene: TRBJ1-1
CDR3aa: CASSPRLRGIVTEAFF
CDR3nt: TGTGCCAGCAGCCCCCGCCTGAGGGGGATAGTCACTGAAGCTTTCTTT

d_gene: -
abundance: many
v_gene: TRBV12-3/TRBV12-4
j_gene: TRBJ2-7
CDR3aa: CASTLGQNYEQYF
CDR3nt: TGTGCCAGCACCCTAGGACAGAACTACGAGCAGTACTTC

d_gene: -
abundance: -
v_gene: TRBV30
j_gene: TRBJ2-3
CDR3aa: CAWSFVGPDTQYF
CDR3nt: TGTGCCTGGAGTTTTGTTGGGCCAGATACGCAGTATTTT

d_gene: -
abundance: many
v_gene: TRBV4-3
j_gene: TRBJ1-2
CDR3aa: CASSQDGVGGYTF
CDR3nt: TGCGCCAGCAGCCAAGACGGGGTTGGAGGCTACACCTTC

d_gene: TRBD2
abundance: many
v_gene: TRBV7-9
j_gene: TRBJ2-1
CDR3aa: CASSLGLAGDREQFF
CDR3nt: TGTGCCAGCAGCTTAGGCCTAGCGGGAGACCGTGAGCAGTTCTTC

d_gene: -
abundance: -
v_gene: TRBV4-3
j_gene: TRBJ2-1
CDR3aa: CASSQDRADNEQFF
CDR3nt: TGCGCCAGCAGCCAAGATAGGGCAGACAATGAGCAGTTCTTC